This T cell receptor (beta chain) was found in a study of PD-1 blockade in classical Hodgkin lymphoma. Study conclusions and caveats: Still unresolved is the cause of the repertoire differences, which may be disease activity or prior therapy. At baseline, newly diagnosed patients reportedly showed less TCR diversity than healthy donors.

The germline V gene encodes CDR1 GTSNPN and CDR2 SVGIG (reference sequence). The CDR3 runs to 13 residues. With V trimmed by 5 bases and J by 4 bases, 6 bases remained unmatched. Time point meaning: newly diagnosed, previously untreated cHL patient sample. The investigators isolated CD8+ T cells from thawed PBMCs using magnetic negative selection. Untreated, newly diagnosed classical Hodgkin lymphoma PBMCs served for comparison. The method was immunoSEQ multiplex PCR; TCRdb's version includes in-frame clones alone and lacks a portion of them. The sample holds about 10,000 clones; more than 85% are singletons and the top ten take about 8%. Concerning this clone: Its target is not known.

Sequencing was performed on CD8+ T cells from blood. This clonotype originated in a human donor with classical Hodgkin lymphoma. V and J are TRBV30 and TRBJ2-7, with TRBD1 matching 9 bases. CDR3 protein: CAWGSDRGYEQYF. Here the CDR3 DNA reads TGTGCCTGGGGCTCCGACAGGGGGTACGAGCAGTACTTC.